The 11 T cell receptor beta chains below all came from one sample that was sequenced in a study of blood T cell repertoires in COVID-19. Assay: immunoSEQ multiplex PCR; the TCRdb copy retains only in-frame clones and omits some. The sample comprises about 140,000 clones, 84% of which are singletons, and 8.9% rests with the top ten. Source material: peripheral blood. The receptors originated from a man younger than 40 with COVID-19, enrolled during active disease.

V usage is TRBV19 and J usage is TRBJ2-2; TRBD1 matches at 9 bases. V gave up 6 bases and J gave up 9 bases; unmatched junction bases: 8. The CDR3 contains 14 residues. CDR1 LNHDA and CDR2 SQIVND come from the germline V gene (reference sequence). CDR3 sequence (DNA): TGTGCCAGTAGCCTAGGGACAGGGTGGCGGGAGCTGTTTTTT. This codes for CASSLGTGWRELFF.

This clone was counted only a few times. CDR3 bases: TGTGCCAGCAGCTTGGCAGGGGTGGGGACTGAAGCTTTCTTT. Protein: CASSLAGVGTEAFF. The chain links TRBV5-4 to TRBJ1-1; D might be TRBD1 (6 bases). V lost 0 bases, J lost 5 bases, and 11 bases lay in between. Germline V lookup: CDR1 SGHNT, CDR2 YYREEE (reference sequence). The CDR3 extends over 14 amino acids.

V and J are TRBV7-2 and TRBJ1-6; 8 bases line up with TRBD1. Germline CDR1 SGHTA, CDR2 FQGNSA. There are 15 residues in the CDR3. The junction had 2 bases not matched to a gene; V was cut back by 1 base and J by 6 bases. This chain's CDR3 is CASSLDGQGNSPLHF. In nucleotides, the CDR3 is TGTGCCAGCAGCTTAGACGGACAGGGTAATTCACCCCTCCACTTT.

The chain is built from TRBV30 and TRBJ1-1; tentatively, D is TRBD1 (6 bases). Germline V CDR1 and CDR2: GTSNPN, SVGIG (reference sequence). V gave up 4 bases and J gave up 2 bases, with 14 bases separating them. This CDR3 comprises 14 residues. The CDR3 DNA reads TGTGCCTGGATAAGGGGACACTACAACACTGAAGCTTTCTTT. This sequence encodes CAWIRGHYNTEAFF.

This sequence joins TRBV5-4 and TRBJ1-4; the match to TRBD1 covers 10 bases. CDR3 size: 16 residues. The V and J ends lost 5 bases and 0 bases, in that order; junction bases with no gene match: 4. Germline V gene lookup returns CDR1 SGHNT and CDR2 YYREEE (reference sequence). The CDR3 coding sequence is TGTGCCAGCAGACCCGGGACAGGGGCAACTAATGAAAAACTGTTTTTT. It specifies CASRPGTGATNEKLFF.

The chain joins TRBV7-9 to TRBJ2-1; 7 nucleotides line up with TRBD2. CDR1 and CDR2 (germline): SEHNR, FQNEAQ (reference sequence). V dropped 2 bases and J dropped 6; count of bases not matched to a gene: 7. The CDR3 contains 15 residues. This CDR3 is CASSLSGGDSNEQFF. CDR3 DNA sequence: TGTGCCAGCAGCTTATCGGGGGGTGATTCCAATGAGCAGTTCTTC.

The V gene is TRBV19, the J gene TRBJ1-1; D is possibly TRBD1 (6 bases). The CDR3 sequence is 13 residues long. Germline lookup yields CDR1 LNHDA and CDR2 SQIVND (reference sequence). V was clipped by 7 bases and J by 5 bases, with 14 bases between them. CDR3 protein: CASNLGAGTEAFF. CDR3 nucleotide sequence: TGTGCCAGTAATCTGGGGGCTGGTACTGAAGCTTTCTTT.

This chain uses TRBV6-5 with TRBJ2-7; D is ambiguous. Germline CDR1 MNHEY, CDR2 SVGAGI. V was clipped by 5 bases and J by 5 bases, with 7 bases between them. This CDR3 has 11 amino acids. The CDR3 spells CASSNSHEQYF. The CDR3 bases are TGTGCCAGCAGTAATAGTCACGAGCAGTACTTC.

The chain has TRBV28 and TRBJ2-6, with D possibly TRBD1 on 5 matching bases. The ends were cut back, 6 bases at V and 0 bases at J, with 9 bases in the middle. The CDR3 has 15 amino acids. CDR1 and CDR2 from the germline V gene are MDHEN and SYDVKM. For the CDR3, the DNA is TGTGCCAGCAGGCCGGACACCTCTGGGGCCAACGTCCTGACTTTC. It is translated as CASRPDTSGANVLTF. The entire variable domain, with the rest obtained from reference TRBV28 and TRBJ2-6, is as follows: DVKVTQSSRYLVKRTGEKVFLECVQDMDHENMFWYRQDPGLGLRLIYFSYDVKMKEKGDIPEGYSVSREKKERFSLILESASTNQTSMYLCASRPDTSGANVLTFGAGSRLTVL.

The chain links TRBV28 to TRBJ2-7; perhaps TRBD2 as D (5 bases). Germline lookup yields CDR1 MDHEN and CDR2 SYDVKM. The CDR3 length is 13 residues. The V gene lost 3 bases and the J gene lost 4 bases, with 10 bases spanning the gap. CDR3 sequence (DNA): TGTGCCAGCAGTTTGGGCCGGACTTACGAGCAGTACTTC. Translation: CASSLGRTYEQYF.

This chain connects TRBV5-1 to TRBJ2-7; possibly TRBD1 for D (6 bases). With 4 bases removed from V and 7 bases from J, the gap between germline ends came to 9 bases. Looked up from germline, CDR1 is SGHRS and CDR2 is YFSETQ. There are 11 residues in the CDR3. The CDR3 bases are TGCGCCAGCAGCGACAGGAGGGAGCAGTACTTC. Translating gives CASSDRREQYF. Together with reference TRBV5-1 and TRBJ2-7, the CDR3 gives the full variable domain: KAGVTQTPRYLIKTRGQQVTLSCSPISGHRSVSWYQQTPGQGLQFLFEYFSETQRNKGNFPGRFSGRQFSNSRSEMNVSTLELGDSALYLCASSDRREQYFGPGTRLTVT.